Sequencing of this T cell receptor beta chain was carried out in a study of T cell responses to AZD1222 COVID-19 vaccine. Study-level results: Spike-specific TCR breadth and depth rose after two AZD1222 doses. Repertoire samples came only from after the peak T cell response. Only five or six individuals given AZD1222 were seropositive at baseline. Spike was spanned by vaccine-associated CD4 TCRs, with dominance at 160-218 and 743-854.

This clone has only a few counts. Its target is unknown. Clones were read by immunoSEQ multiplex PCR, and TCRdb kept only the in-frame ones, dropping some. Here the sample spans 90,000 to 100,000 clones, approximately 88% being singletons. The V gene's germline CDR1 is LGHNA and CDR2 YNFKEQ. V shed 5 bases and J 5 bases; nucleotides not matched to a gene: 5. This CDR3 has 15 residues. The input for sequencing was peripheral blood, taken 28 days after the second AZD1222 dose. The clonotype comes from an adult who received the AZD1222 COVID-19 vaccine. This sequence joins TRBV4-2 and TRBJ1-4, with TRBD1 matching 10 bases. CDR3 in amino acids: CASSTRQGANEKLFF. The CDR3, as DNA: TGTGCCAGCAGCACCCGACAGGGGGCGAATGAAAAACTGTTTTTT.